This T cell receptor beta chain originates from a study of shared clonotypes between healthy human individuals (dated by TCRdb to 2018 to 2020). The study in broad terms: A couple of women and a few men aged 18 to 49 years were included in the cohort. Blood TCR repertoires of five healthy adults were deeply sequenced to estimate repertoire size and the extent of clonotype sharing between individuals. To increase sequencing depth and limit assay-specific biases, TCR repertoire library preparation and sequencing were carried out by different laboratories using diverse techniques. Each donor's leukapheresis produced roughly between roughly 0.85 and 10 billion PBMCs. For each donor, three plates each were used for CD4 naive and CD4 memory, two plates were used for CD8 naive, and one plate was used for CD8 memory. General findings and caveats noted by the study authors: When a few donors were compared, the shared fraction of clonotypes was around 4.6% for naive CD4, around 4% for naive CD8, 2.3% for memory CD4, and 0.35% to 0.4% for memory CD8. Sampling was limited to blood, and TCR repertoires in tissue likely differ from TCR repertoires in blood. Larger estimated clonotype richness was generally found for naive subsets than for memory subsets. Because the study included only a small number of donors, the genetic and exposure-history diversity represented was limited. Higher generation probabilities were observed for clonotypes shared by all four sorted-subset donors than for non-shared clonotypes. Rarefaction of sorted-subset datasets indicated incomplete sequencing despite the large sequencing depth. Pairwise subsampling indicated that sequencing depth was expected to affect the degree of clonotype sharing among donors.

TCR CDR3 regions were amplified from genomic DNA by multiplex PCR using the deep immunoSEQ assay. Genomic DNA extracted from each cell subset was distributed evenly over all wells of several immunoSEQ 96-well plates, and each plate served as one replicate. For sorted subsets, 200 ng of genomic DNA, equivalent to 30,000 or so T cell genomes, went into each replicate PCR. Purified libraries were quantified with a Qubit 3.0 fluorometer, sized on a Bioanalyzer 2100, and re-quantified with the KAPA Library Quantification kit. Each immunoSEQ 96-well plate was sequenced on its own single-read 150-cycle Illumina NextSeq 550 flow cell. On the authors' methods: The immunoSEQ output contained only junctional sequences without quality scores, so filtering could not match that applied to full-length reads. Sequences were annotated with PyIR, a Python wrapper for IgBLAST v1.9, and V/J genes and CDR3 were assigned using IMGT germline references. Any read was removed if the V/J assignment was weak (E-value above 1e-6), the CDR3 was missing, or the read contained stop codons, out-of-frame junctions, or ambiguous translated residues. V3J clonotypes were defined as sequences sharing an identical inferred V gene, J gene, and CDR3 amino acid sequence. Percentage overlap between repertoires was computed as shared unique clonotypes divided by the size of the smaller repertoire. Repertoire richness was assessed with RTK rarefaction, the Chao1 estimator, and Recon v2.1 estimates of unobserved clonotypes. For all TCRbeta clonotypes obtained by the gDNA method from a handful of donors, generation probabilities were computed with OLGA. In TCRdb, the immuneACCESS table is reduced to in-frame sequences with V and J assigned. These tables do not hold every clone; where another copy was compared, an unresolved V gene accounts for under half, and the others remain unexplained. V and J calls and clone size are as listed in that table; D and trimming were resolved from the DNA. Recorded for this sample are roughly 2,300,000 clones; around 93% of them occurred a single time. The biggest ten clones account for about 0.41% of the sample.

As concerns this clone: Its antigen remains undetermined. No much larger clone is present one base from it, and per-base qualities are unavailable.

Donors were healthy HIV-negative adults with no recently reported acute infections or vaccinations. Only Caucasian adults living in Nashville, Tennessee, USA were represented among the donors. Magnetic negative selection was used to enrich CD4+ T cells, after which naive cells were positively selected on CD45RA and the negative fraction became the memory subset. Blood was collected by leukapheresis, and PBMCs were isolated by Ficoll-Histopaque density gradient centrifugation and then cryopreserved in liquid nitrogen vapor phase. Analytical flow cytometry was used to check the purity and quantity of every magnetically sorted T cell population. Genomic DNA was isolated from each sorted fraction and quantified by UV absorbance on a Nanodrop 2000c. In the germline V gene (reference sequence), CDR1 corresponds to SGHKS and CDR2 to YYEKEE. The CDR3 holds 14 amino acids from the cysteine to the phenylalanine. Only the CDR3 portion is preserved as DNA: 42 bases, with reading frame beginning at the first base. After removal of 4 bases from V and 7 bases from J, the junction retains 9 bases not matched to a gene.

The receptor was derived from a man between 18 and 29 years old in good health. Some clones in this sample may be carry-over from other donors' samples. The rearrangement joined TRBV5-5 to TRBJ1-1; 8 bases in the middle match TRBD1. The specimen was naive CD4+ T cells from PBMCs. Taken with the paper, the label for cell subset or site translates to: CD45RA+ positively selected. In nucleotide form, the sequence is TGTGCCAGCAGCAGACAGGGGAGCTCCTTTGAAGCTTTCTTT. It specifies CASSRQGSSFEAFF.